Presented here are 25 T cell receptor beta chains from one specimen sequenced in a study of T cells in tuberculosis. Sample time point: new active TB diagnosis, blood taken before or within 7 days of starting treatment. The protocol was immunoSEQ multiplex PCR, while the TCRdb copy is restricted to in-frame clones and leaves out a portion. The sample contains under 30,000 clones, 92% of which appear only once. The sequenced sample was PBMCs, obtained at tuberculosis diagnosis. Source of these receptors: an adult with tuberculosis.

This clone was recorded a few times. The genes are TRBV2 and TRBJ2-7; TRBD1 matches at 9 bases. This CDR3 is built from 14 residues. The V gene's germline CDR1 is SNHLY and CDR2 FYNNEI. The ends lost 4 bases at V and 5 bases at J; junction bases unmatched: 6. Here the CDR3 DNA reads TGTGCCAGCAGTGTAGGGGACAGGGTGGACGAGCAGTACTTC. Its translation: CASSVGDRVDEQYF.

V usage is TRBV7-2 and J usage is TRBJ2-1; 14 bases are shared with TRBD2. The CDR3 has 15 residues. The germline V gene encodes CDR1 SGHTA and CDR2 FQGNSA. Unmatched junction bases numbered 3, after V lost 4 bases and J lost 7 bases. CDR3 region: CASSSGLAGGNEQFF. Here the CDR3 DNA reads TGTGCCAGCAGCTCCGGACTAGCGGGGGGTAATGAGCAGTTCTTC.

V is TRBV5-3 and J is TRBJ2-7, with 9 nucleotides matching TRBD2. TRBV5-3 carries the ORF label, with uncertain function. J gave up 6 bases and V 4 bases, and 20 bases lay outside the gene matches. This CDR3 contains 18 residues. The CDR3 protein is CARSPRTLAGVPEIEQYF. Here the CDR3 DNA reads TGTGCCAGAAGCCCACGAACCTTAGCGGGAGTACCAGAAATCGAGCAGTACTTC.

The rearrangement uses TRBV7-2 and TRBJ1-1; no clear D. Germline CDR1 is SGHTA and CDR2 is FQGNSA. V shed 5 bases and J shed 5 bases, with 12 bases lying between them. The CDR3 contains 13 residues. DNA of the CDR3: TGTGCCAGCAGCCTGGACCGGAGGACTGAAGCTTTCTTT. It encodes CASSLDRRTEAFF.

The chain recombines TRBV30 with TRBJ1-2, with D tentatively TRBD1 (6 bases). This CDR3 has 11 residues. V was clipped by 8 bases and J by 4 bases, with 11 bases between them. The germline V gene encodes CDR1 GTSNPN and CDR2 SVGIG (reference sequence). The CDR3 DNA reads as TGTGCCGGGGGCAGCTTCTATGGCTACACCTTC. This codes for CAGGSFYGYTF. Full variable domain (remainder filled in from reference TRBV30 and TRBJ1-2): SQTIHQWPATLVQPVGSPLSLECTVEGTSNPNLYWYRQAAGRGLQLLFYSVGIGQISSEVPQNLSASRPQDRQFILSSKKLLLSDSGFYLCAGGSFYGYTFGSGTRLTVV.

The sample holds one count of this clone. The rearrangement uses TRBV6-5 and TRBJ2-7; D perhaps matches TRBD1 (6 bases). The CDR3 contains 12 residues. V was pared by 7 bases and J by 6 bases, with 13 bases between. Per germline, CDR1 MNHEY and CDR2 SVGAGI. CDR3 nucleotide sequence: TGTGCCAGCAATAGGGGGAATGGCGAGCAGTACTTC. Protein sequence: CASNRGNGEQYF.

A few counts support this clone. This chain uses TRBV4-1 with TRBJ1-5; TRBD1 aligns across 7 bases. The CDR3 length is 18 residues. V gave up 1 base and J gave up 5 bases; unmatched junction bases: 14. Germline lookup yields CDR1 MGHRA and CDR2 YSYEKL. The CDR3 nucleotides are TGCGCCAGCAGCCAAGGTAGCAGGGGGAACACCGTTCATCAGCCCCAGCATTTT. The encoded protein is CASSQGSRGNTVHQPQHF.

The count of this clone is one. This chain connects TRBV30 to TRBJ2-7, with TRBD1 matching 7 bases. Germline V CDR1 and CDR2: GTSNPN, SVGIG (reference sequence). V lost 3 bases, J lost 1 base, and 3 bases stayed unmatched. This CDR3 contains 13 residues. CDR3: CAWSSGQSYEQYF. CDR3 bases: TGTGCCTGGAGCTCGGGACAGTCCTACGAGCAGTACTTC.

This clone was seen a single time. This rearrangement joins TRBV11-2 to TRBJ1-3; D might be TRBD1 (6 bases). Germline loops: CDR1 SGHAT, CDR2 FQNNGV. The CDR3 runs to 19 residues. Trimming left V 4 bases short and J 2 bases short, with 24 bases between. The CDR3, as DNA: TGTGCCAGCAGCTCTAACGCCATACAGGGCCGGTGGACTGGAAACACCATATATTTT. As protein: CASSSNAIQGRWTGNTIYF.

The CDR3 coding sequence is TGTGCCAGTAGTACAGGGGGCGGTTCTGGAAACACCATATATTTT. Its translation: CASSTGGGSGNTIYF. This chain links TRBV19 with TRBJ1-3; 8 bases align to TRBD1. The germline gives CDR1 LNHDA, CDR2 SQIVND (reference sequence). The CDR3 has 15 amino acids. Losses at the gene ends were 4 bases for V and 1 base for J; bases not matched to a gene: 3.

V and J are TRBV5-4 and TRBJ2-2, with D unclear. The germline V gene encodes CDR1 SGHNT and CDR2 YYREEE (reference sequence). This CDR3 comprises 15 residues. The V gene lost 0 bases and the J gene lost 3 bases, with 9 bases spanning the gap. The CDR3 region is CASSLGPTDTGELFF. The DNA for the CDR3 is TGTGCCAGCAGCTTGGGTCCTACCGACACCGGGGAGCTGTTTTTT.

The genes are TRBV27 and TRBJ1-1; TRBD1 might be the D (5 bases). This CDR3 has 16 residues. From germline, CDR1 is MNHEY and CDR2 SMNVEV (reference sequence). The V gene lost 5 bases and the J gene lost 0 bases, with 16 bases spanning the gap. The CDR3 DNA follows: TGTGCCAGCAGTCTGACAGAGCGTTGGGTGAACACTGAAGCTTTCTTT. Translated, it gives CASSLTERWVNTEAFF.

The gene calls are TRBV30 and TRBJ1-5, with D uncertain. Germline V gene lookup returns CDR1 GTSNPN and CDR2 SVGIG (reference sequence). The ends were cut back, 2 bases at V and 1 base at J, with 12 bases in the middle. The CDR3 length is 15 residues. Here the CDR3 DNA reads TGTGCCTGGAGTCCCTTCGGCAGGAGCAATCAGCCCCAGCATTTT. Its translation is CAWSPFGRSNQPQHF.

V is TRBV25-1 and J is TRBJ2-1, with 13 bases matching TRBD2. CDR3 length: 15 amino acids. The germline CDR1 and CDR2 sequences are MGHDK and SYGVNS. The V segment lost 5 bases and the J segment 10 bases; nucleotides outside the gene matches: 8. The CDR3 nucleotides are TGTGCCAGCAGTCTTGGACTAGCGGGAGTCGAGGAGCAGTTCTTC. The encoded protein is CASSLGLAGVEEQFF.

This clone was picked up one time. J is TRBJ2-3 and V is TRBV2, with TRBD2 matching over 8 bases. With 4 bases clipped from V and 6 bases from J, the junction kept 9 bases outside the gene matches. The CDR3 covers 15 residues. Germline V CDR1 and CDR2: SNHLY, FYNNEI. The CDR3 loop reads CASSGHRGGVDTQYF. The CDR3 bases are TGTGCCAGCAGTGGGCATCGGGGGGGCGTCGATACGCAGTATTTT.

The chain links TRBV5-6 to TRBJ1-5; the D is unclear. This CDR3 spans 15 amino acids. CDR1 and CDR2 from the germline V gene are SGHDT and YYEEEE. The V gene lost 0 bases and the J gene lost 3 bases, with 10 bases spanning the gap. CDR3 nucleotides: TGTGCCAGCAGCTTGGGGCCCATGTTCAATCAGCCCCAGCATTTT. This encodes CASSLGPMFNQPQHF.

V usage is TRBV18 and J usage is TRBJ2-2; maybe TRBD1 (6 bases). The CDR3 runs to 14 residues. V was shortened by 6 bases and J by 1 base, with 9 bases between the two germline ends. CDR1 and CDR2 (germline): KGHSH, LQKENI. DNA for the CDR3: TGTGCCAGCTCGAGGACAGTGAACACCGGGGAGCTGTTTTTT. This codes for CASSRTVNTGELFF.

The V gene is TRBV9, the J gene TRBJ1-1; D not certain. CDR3 length: 15 amino acids. Trimming cost V 4 bases and J 3 bases, with 16 bases left between them. Germline CDR1 is SGDLS and CDR2 is YYNGEE. CDR3 protein: CASSPRHREYTEAFF. For the CDR3, the DNA is TGTGCCAGCAGCCCGCGTCACCGGGAGTACACTGAAGCTTTCTTT. Together with reference TRBV9 and TRBJ1-1, the CDR3 gives the full variable domain: DSGVTQTPKHLITATGQRVTLRCSPRSGDLSVYWYQQSLDQGLQFLIQYYNGEERAKGNILERFSAQQFPDLHSELNLSSLELGDSALYFCASSPRHREYTEAFFGQGTRLTVV.

Relative to its sample, this clone is medium-sized (0.01 to 0.1%). This rearrangement joins TRBV30 to TRBJ2-1; 9 nucleotides agree with TRBD2. The CDR3 runs 15 residues. Trimming took 4 bases from V and 2 from J; bases not matched to a gene: 6. The germline CDR1 and CDR2 sequences are GTSNPN and SVGIG (reference sequence). The CDR3 loop reads CAWKPIAGAYNEQFF. The CDR3 nucleotides are TGTGCCTGGAAGCCTATAGCGGGAGCCTACAATGAGCAGTTCTTC.

The sample holds a few counts of this clone. The rearrangement links TRBV7-9 to TRBJ2-1; weak D call: TRBD1 (5 bases). The germline V gene has CDR1 SEHNR and CDR2 FQNEAQ (reference sequence). V shed 4 bases and J shed 5 bases, with 15 bases lying between them. The CDR3 length is 15 residues. The CDR3 here is CASSYRYSQNNEQFF. The CDR3 nucleotides are TGTGCCAGCAGCTACAGGTACAGCCAAAACAATGAGCAGTTCTTC.

The V and J genes are TRBV20-1 and TRBJ2-7, with D unclear. In germline, CDR1 is DFQATT, CDR2 SNEGSKA (reference sequence). This CDR3 is built from 11 residues. Trimming stripped 4 bases from V and 4 bases from J, with 8 bases between. The CDR3 DNA reads as TGCAGTGCTAAGACTGGATACGAGCAGTACTTC. This translates into CSAKTGYEQYF.

The chain uses TRBV14 and TRBJ2-5; no clear D gene. V gave up 4 bases and J gave up 4 bases, with 7 bases separating them. Looked up from germline, CDR1 is SGHDN and CDR2 is FVKESK. This CDR3 has 12 amino acids. The CDR3 loop reads CASSRGIETQYF. The CDR3 region has the DNA TGTGCCAGCAGCCGAGGCATAGAGACCCAGTACTTC.

Turning to this clone: A read error may produce the germline difference seen at one junction end. V gene TRBV6-6 combines with J gene TRBJ2-1; 9 bases are shared with TRBD2. Germline-derived CDR1 and CDR2 are MNHNY and SVGAGI (reference sequence). This CDR3 region has 15 residues. CDR3 residues: CVSGDRLAEGSEQFF. The CDR3 DNA is TGTGTCAGCGGGGATCGACTAGCGGAGGGTAGTGAGCAGTTCTTC.

This chain connects TRBV19 to TRBJ1-2; D is undetermined. Germline V gene data show CDR1 as LNHDA and CDR2 as SQIVND (reference sequence). The CDR3 consists of 12 residues. The ends were cut back, 7 bases at V and 2 bases at J, with 8 bases in the middle. The CDR3: CASNTENYGYTF. The CDR3 region has the DNA TGTGCCAGTAATACGGAGAACTATGGCTACACCTTC. Based on the CDR3 plus reference TRBV19 and TRBJ1-2, the full variable domain is DGGITQSPKYLFRKEGQNVTLSCEQNLNHDAMYWYRQDPGQGLRLIYYSQIVNDFQKGDIAEGYSVSREKKESFPLTVTSAQKNPTAFYLCASNTENYGYTFGSGTRLTVV.

The genes are TRBV2 and TRBJ1-5; D possibly corresponds to TRBD1 (5 bases). The CDR3 has 16 residues. The V gene's germline CDR1 is SNHLY and CDR2 FYNNEI. V lost 4 bases and J lost 2, with 15 bases in between. This CDR3 reads CASSGFTRDRNQPQHF. CDR3 sequence (DNA): TGTGCCAGCAGTGGGTTTACCAGGGATCGCAATCAGCCCCAGCATTTT.